This T cell receptor beta chain stems from a study of CD8+CD57+ T cells in acquired aplastic anemia. Study information: Yields of DNA that came from sorted CD4+ and CD8+ cells averaged roughly 3 ug.

Study outcomes and limitations: Patients did not significantly differ from controls in CD8+ Simpson's diversity. It was found that nearly 30 CD8+ CDR3 sequences were shared between patients and controls.

J gave up 3 bases and V 5 bases, and 7 bases lay outside the gene matches. The CDR3 is 15 amino acids. Germline lookup yields CDR1 SNHLY and CDR2 FYNNEI. As for this clonotype: Its antigen remains unknown.

The study profiled TCR beta VDJ and CDR3 using genomic DNA as template. Each CDR3 protein is one row after TCRdb ran MiXCR on the reads. The data contain 250,000 to 300,000 distinct CDR3 sequences, roughly three fifths of them singletons. The sequence was collected from a human donor with severe aplastic anemia or a healthy control (not recorded which). The V gene is TRBV2, the J gene TRBJ2-7; the match to TRBD2 covers 10 bases. Source material: sorted CD4+, CD8+, or CD8+CD57+ T cells (not recorded which) from PBMCs. The CDR3 DNA follows: TGTGCCAGCAGTCGCGCTAGCGGGAGCTACTACGAGCAGTACTTC. Residues: CASSRASGSYYEQYF.